These 29 T cell receptor beta chains originate from one sample sequenced in a study of T cells after posttransplantation cyclophosphamide. Clones were read by immunoSEQ multiplex PCR, and TCRdb kept only the in-frame ones, dropping some. The table has approximately 20,000 clones, about nine tenths seen once. Busulfan-fludarabine conditioning, marrow transplant, and cyclophosphamide on days +3 and +4 were administered. Specimen: PBMCs, collected after allogeneic stem cell transplant with posttransplant cyclophosphamide. Source of these receptors: a female patient aged 35 to 55 who received an allogeneic stem cell transplant from a related donor, was CMV-positive, and had no GVHD. Some T cells here may be from the graft donor.

This rearrangement joins TRBV30 to TRBJ2-3; TRBD2 matches 7 bases. The CDR3 is made up of 13 amino acids. V lost 1 base to trimming and J lost 9 bases; unmatched junction nucleotides: 7. CDR1 is GTSNPN and CDR2 is SVGIG in the germline V gene (reference sequence). CDR3 in DNA: TGTGCCTGGAGTGGGGCTAGCGGACAAACGCAGTATTTT. It is translated as CAWSGASGQTQYF.

This chain uses TRBV7-2 with TRBJ2-1; the match to TRBD1 covers 9 bases. This CDR3 contains 16 residues. Germline CDR1 SGHTA, CDR2 FQGNSA. V shed 5 bases and J 10 bases; nucleotides not matched to a gene: 15. The CDR3 loop is CASSPMLTGTGREQFF. The CDR3, as DNA: TGTGCCAGCAGCCCCATGCTAACCGGGACAGGGCGAGAGCAGTTCTTC.

This clone was counted a single time. V gene TRBV9 combines with J gene TRBJ2-7, with 7 bases aligning to TRBD1. Trimming at V came to 3 bases and at J to 0 bases, leaving 3 bases not matched to a gene. The germline V gene has CDR1 SGDLS and CDR2 YYNGEE. The CDR3 has 14 residues. The CDR3 protein is CASSATGYSYEQYF. CDR3 nucleotide sequence: TGTGCCAGCAGCGCGACAGGGTACTCCTACGAGCAGTACTTC.

The rearrangement joins TRBV7-8 to TRBJ2-7; D may be TRBD1 (5 bases). CDR1 and CDR2 from the germline V gene are SGHVS and FQNEAQ. V shed 3 bases and J shed 6 bases, with 6 bases lying between them. CDR3 length: 11 amino acids. The CDR3 loop reads CASSLGPEQYF. Written as DNA, the CDR3 is TGTGCCAGCAGCTTGGGGCCCGAGCAGTACTTC.

J is TRBJ2-3 and V is TRBV5-1; 7 nucleotides agree with TRBD2. CDR3 length: 14 amino acids. The J segment lost 5 bases and the V segment lost 4 bases, leaving 7 bases of the junction unmatched. Germline V lookup: CDR1 SGHRS, CDR2 YFSETQ. CDR3 loop: CASSHSGNRDTQYF. CDR3 nucleotide sequence: TGCGCCAGCAGCCACAGCGGGAATCGAGATACGCAGTATTTT.

The chain combines TRBV4-3 with TRBJ2-7; D possibly corresponds to TRBD1 (6 bases). From germline, CDR1 is LGHNA and CDR2 YSLEER. With 0 bases removed from V and 3 bases from J, the gap between germline ends came to 12 bases. The CDR3 loop spans 15 amino acids. This CDR3 is CASSQDSGAIYEQYF. Here the CDR3 DNA reads TGCGCCAGCAGCCAAGATTCAGGGGCGATCTACGAGCAGTACTTC.

The chain uses TRBV19 and TRBJ2-7; 8 nucleotides agree with TRBD1. Germline V gene sequence: CDR1 LNHDA, CDR2 SQIVND (reference sequence). The CDR3 length is 15 residues. After removal of 3 bases from V and 0 bases from J, the junction contained 4 bases not matched to a gene. The CDR3 loop is CASSMFQGASYEQYF. Written as DNA, the CDR3 is TGTGCCAGTAGTATGTTCCAGGGGGCCTCCTACGAGCAGTACTTC. Full variable domain (remainder filled in from reference TRBV19 and TRBJ2-7): DGGITQSPKYLFRKEGQNVTLSCEQNLNHDAMYWYRQDPGQGLRLIYYSQIVNDFQKGDIAEGYSVSREKKESFPLTVTSAQKNPTAFYLCASSMFQGASYEQYFGPGTRLTVT.

The chain joins TRBV14 to TRBJ2-7, with 12 bases matching TRBD2. Germline V gives CDR1 SGHDN, CDR2 FVKESK. The V and J ends lost 5 bases and 4 bases, in that order; junction bases with no gene match: 6. This CDR3 spans 15 amino acids. Here the CDR3 reads CASSIGLAGNYEQYF. The CDR3 nucleotides read TGTGCCAGCAGCATCGGACTAGCGGGAAATTACGAGCAGTACTTC. The complete variable domain, with remaining parts taken from reference TRBV14 and TRBJ2-7, reads EAGVTQFPSHSVIEKGQTVTLRCDPISGHDNLYWYRRVMGKEIKFLLHFVKESKQDESGMPNNRFLAERTGGTYSTLKVQPAELEDSGVYFCASSIGLAGNYEQYFGPGTRLTVT.

This chain joins TRBV5-4 and TRBJ2-1; possible D gene TRBD2, 6 bases. The germline V gene encodes CDR1 SGHNT and CDR2 YYREEE (reference sequence). The CDR3 extends over 14 amino acids. Trimming removed 3 bases from V and 9 bases from J, with 16 bases in between. Here the CDR3 DNA reads TGTGCCAGCAGCTCAACCACATCTAGCGTTGAGCAGTTCTTC. Its protein is CASSSTTSSVEQFF.

The chain couples TRBV29-1 to TRBJ2-1, with TRBD2 matching 8 bases. The CDR3 is 15 residues long. Germline V gene sequence: CDR1 SQVTM, CDR2 ANQGSEA. J lost 3 bases, V lost 6 bases, and 10 bases had no gene match. DNA of the CDR3: TGCAGCGTCACCTATAGCGGGGCCTACTACAATGAGCAGTTCTTC. It encodes CSVTYSGAYYNEQFF.

The CDR3 DNA reads as TGTGCCTGGAGTGGAACTAGCGGGAGGGCCAGGGATGAGCAGTTCTTC. It translates to CAWSGTSGRARDEQFF. The chain links TRBV30 to TRBJ2-1; 13 bases match TRBD2. This CDR3 is 16 amino acids long. J was trimmed by 8 bases and V by 1 base; bases with no gene match: 8. Germline CDR1 GTSNPN, CDR2 SVGIG (reference sequence).

The CDR3 region has the DNA TGTGCCAGCCGGGACACCTCCTACGAGCAGTACTTC. Translation: CASRDTSYEQYF. This chain joins TRBV28 and TRBJ2-7; D perhaps matches TRBD1 (6 bases). CDR3 length: 12 residues. V lost 8 bases and J 0 bases, leaving 8 bases between the germline ends. From germline, CDR1 is MDHEN and CDR2 SYDVKM.

V and J are TRBV5-1 and TRBJ2-1; 13 positions agree with TRBD2. This CDR3 is 20 amino acids long. V lost 0 bases and J lost 0; bases outside the gene matches: 9. Germline V lookup: CDR1 SGHRS, CDR2 YFSETQ. The CDR3 sequence is CASSLAWGLAGTLSYNEQFF. For the CDR3, the DNA is TGCGCCAGCAGCTTGGCGTGGGGACTAGCGGGGACCCTCTCCTACAATGAGCAGTTCTTC.

The V call is TRBV29-1, the J call TRBJ2-1; 12 bases line up with TRBD2. There are 15 residues in the CDR3. V was clipped by 5 bases and J by 0 bases; unmatched bases: 2. Germline values: CDR1 SQVTM, CDR2 ANQGSEA. CDR3 in amino acids: CSVSTSGSSYNEQFF. The CDR3, as DNA: TGCAGCGTTTCGACTAGCGGGAGCTCCTACAATGAGCAGTTCTTC.

The chain recombines TRBV18 with TRBJ1-1; no clear D gene. The V end was cut by 4 bases, the J end by 7 bases, with 13 bases between. This CDR3 region has 13 residues. Germline CDR1 is KGHSH and CDR2 is LQKENI. Here the CDR3 DNA reads TGTGCCAGCTCACTCGGACGGGATGTTGAAGCTTTCTTT. Its protein is CASSLGRDVEAFF. Full variable domain (remainder filled in from reference TRBV18 and TRBJ1-1): NAGVMQNPRHLVRRRGQEARLRCSPMKGHSHVYWYRQLPEEGLKFMVYLQKENIIDESGMPKERFSAEFPKEGPSILRIQQVVRGDSAAYFCASSLGRDVEAFFGQGTRLTVV.

The V call is TRBV4-2, the J call TRBJ2-3; no definite D call. The length of the CDR3 is 16 residues. Germline V lookup: CDR1 LGHNA, CDR2 YNFKEQ. Trimming took 0 bases from V and 0 from J, leaving 10 bases between them. In nucleotides, the CDR3 is TGTGCCAGCAGCCAAGATGCGCGGCCTAGCACAGATACGCAGTATTTT. This gives the protein CASSQDARPSTDTQYF.

The sample holds one count of this clone. The chain employs TRBV7-8 and TRBJ1-1; weak D call: TRBD1 (5 bases). Per the germline V gene, CDR1 is SGHVS and CDR2 is FQNEAQ. Trimming pared 4 bases from V and 6 bases from J, leaving 12 bases between. The CDR3 extends over 13 amino acids. The CDR3 nucleotides are TGTGCCAGCAGCTCAAGGACAAGCGCTGAAGCTTTCTTT. Protein: CASSSRTSAEAFF.

The chain couples TRBV28 to TRBJ1-4, with 8 bases fitting TRBD1. The CDR3 contains 16 residues. Germline CDR1 is MDHEN and CDR2 is SYDVKM. J lost 3 bases, V lost 3 bases, and 6 bases had no gene match. The CDR3 DNA reads as TGTGCCAGCAGTTTTATCTCCAGGGGGCCTAATGAAAAACTGTTTTTT. Translated: CASSFISRGPNEKLFF. Full variable domain (remainder filled in from reference TRBV28 and TRBJ1-4): DVKVTQSSRYLVKRTGEKVFLECVQDMDHENMFWYRQDPGLGLRLIYFSYDVKMKEKGDIPEGYSVSREKKERFSLILESASTNQTSMYLCASSFISRGPNEKLFFGSGTQLSVL.

The chain combines TRBV2 with TRBJ1-1; unclear D gene. Germline values: CDR1 SNHLY, CDR2 FYNNEI. V was pared by 6 bases and J by 8 bases, with 16 bases between. The CDR3 has 13 residues. The DNA for the CDR3 is TGTGCCAGCAGCCCCCAGTTTAGCACCGAAGCTTTCTTT. It codes for CASSPQFSTEAFF.

The genes are TRBV5-4 and TRBJ2-7; 8 bases map to TRBD2. This CDR3 has 15 amino acids. Germline assignment: CDR1 SGHNT and CDR2 YYREEE (reference sequence). J gave up 4 bases and V 0 bases, and 6 bases lay outside the gene matches. CDR3 DNA sequence: TGTGCCAGCAGCTTGGAACTAGCGGCCTCTTACGAGCAGTACTTC. The encoded protein is CASSLELAASYEQYF.

This rearrangement joins TRBV6-5 to TRBJ2-7; 9 bases map to TRBD1. The V gene end was trimmed by 6 bases and the J gene end by 1 base; junction bases not matched to a gene: 7. The CDR3 contains 15 residues. CDR1 and CDR2 from the germline V gene are MNHEY and SVGAGI. CDR3 sequence reads: CASRFTGGKSYEQYF. The CDR3 DNA reads TGTGCCAGCAGATTTACAGGGGGCAAATCCTACGAGCAGTACTTC.

This clone was observed a few times. The rearrangement joins TRBV19 to TRBJ2-1; D might be TRBD1 (6 bases). The CDR3 length is 13 residues. V dropped 4 bases and J dropped 13 bases, with 17 bases sitting between them. CDR1 and CDR2 (germline): LNHDA, SQIVND (reference sequence). The CDR3 sequence: CASSTDSRRVQFF. CDR3 DNA: TGTGCCAGTAGTACGGACAGTCGTCGGGTCCAGTTCTTC.

This sequence joins TRBV5-1 and TRBJ1-2, with 8 bases identical to TRBD1. The CDR3 consists of 14 residues. With V trimmed by 0 bases and J by 8 bases, 6 bases remained unmatched. The germline gives CDR1 SGHRS, CDR2 YFSETQ. CDR3 amino acids: CASSLAQGAEGYTF. Here the CDR3 DNA reads TGCGCCAGCAGCTTGGCCCAGGGGGCGGAAGGCTACACCTTC.

In DNA form, the CDR3 reads TGTGCCAGTAGTGAACCGGGACTAGCGGGAGGGGAGCAGTTCTTC. It codes for CASSEPGLAGGEQFF. V gene TRBV19 combines with J gene TRBJ2-1, with 16 bases fitting TRBD2. Germline-derived CDR1 and CDR2 are LNHDA and SQIVND (reference sequence). V was clipped by 5 bases and J by 10 bases; unmatched bases: 5. The CDR3 is 15 residues long.

The V and J genes are TRBV5-4 and TRBJ2-3, with 7 nucleotides matching TRBD2. Germline trimming cut 0 bases from V and 1 base from J; bases unmatched to any gene: 5. The CDR3 covers 16 residues. Per the germline V gene, CDR1 is SGHNT and CDR2 is YYREEE (reference sequence). As DNA, the CDR3 is TGTGCCAGCAGCTTGGAAACTAGCGTTCGCACAGATACGCAGTATTTT. This gives the protein CASSLETSVRTDTQYF.

The rearrangement links TRBV7-9 to TRBJ2-7; TRBD2 agrees at 14 bases. The germline V gene encodes CDR1 SEHNR and CDR2 FQNEAQ (reference sequence). The trim removed 5 bases at V and 0 bases at J, leaving 9 bases unmatched. This CDR3 region has 18 residues. Here the CDR3 reads CASSPGTSGSKTSYEQYF. DNA of the CDR3: TGTGCCAGCAGCCCAGGGACTAGCGGGAGCAAGACCTCCTACGAGCAGTACTTC.

The chain has TRBV7-9 and TRBJ2-5; perhaps TRBD1 as D (5 bases). Germline V gene sequence: CDR1 SEHNR, CDR2 FQNEAQ (reference sequence). V was shortened by 3 bases and J by 5 bases, with 10 bases between the two germline ends. There are 13 residues in the CDR3. The CDR3 sequence is CASSFQGWETQYF. CDR3 nucleotide sequence: TGTGCCAGCAGCTTCCAGGGTTGGGAGACCCAGTACTTC.

The gene calls are TRBV6-5 and TRBJ2-1, with D perhaps TRBD2 (6 bases). V was clipped by 4 bases and J by 6 bases, with 19 bases between them. Germline lookup yields CDR1 MNHEY and CDR2 SVGAGI. CDR3 size: 16 residues. The CDR3 sequence: CASSSYSGVGFNEQFF. In DNA, the CDR3 is TGTGCCAGCAGTTCATATAGCGGAGTGGGTTTCAATGAGCAGTTCTTC.

The rearrangement uses TRBV29-1 and TRBJ1-1; perhaps TRBD1 as D (5 bases). V was clipped by 8 bases and J by 2 bases, with 18 bases between them. This CDR3 is 14 amino acids long. The V gene's germline CDR1 is SQVTM and CDR2 ANQGSEA. The DNA of the CDR3 is TGCAGCCACTCCTCTCTTACAGGAAACACTGAAGCTTTCTTT. The encoded protein is CSHSSLTGNTEAFF.